The clone carrying this T cell receptor beta chain was observed once. The data stem from a study of immune cell composition in non-small cell lung cancer. The normal lung sample lay at least 3 cm, and maximally far, from the tumour. Germline CDR1 is LGHNA and CDR2 is YNFKEQ. Trimming pared 10 bases from V and 0 bases from J, leaving 16 bases between. The CDR3 is made up of 15 amino acids. The data were produced by immunoSEQ multiplex PCR, yet TCRdb's version contains in-frame clones alone and is incomplete. Seen here are 850 to 1,000 clones, just under 75% observed once, and the top ten hold 25% to 35%.

Source material: non-adjacent lung tissue. The genes are TRBV4-2 and TRBJ1-3; possible D gene TRBD1, 6 bases. This TCR was sampled from a human donor with non-small cell lung cancer. CDR3 DNA: TGTGCCACCTCTGGAGACAGGTCCTCTGGAAACACCATATATTTT. Protein sequence: CATSGDRSSGNTIYF.